This T cell receptor (beta chain) was captured by sequencing in a study of OX40 agonist ivuxolimab in advanced cancers. Trimming pared 8 bases from V and 2 bases from J, leaving 6 bases between. The CDR3 runs 11 residues. CDR1 and CDR2 (germline): MNHNS, SASEGT. Method: immunoSEQ multiplex PCR; TCRdb's copy keeps in-frame clones and lacks some. This table holds almost 50,000 clones, approximately 90% found once. The clonotype originates from an adult with an advanced solid tumor such as melanoma, head and neck, liver or kidney cancer. This sequence joins TRBV6-1 and TRBJ1-1; D gene ambiguous. The material sequenced was CD4+ or CD8+ T cells sorted from blood, taken in a trial of the OX40 agonist ivuxolimab. The CDR3 bases are TGTGCCAGCTTCAGAAACACTGAAGCTTTCTTT. Protein product: CASFRNTEAFF.